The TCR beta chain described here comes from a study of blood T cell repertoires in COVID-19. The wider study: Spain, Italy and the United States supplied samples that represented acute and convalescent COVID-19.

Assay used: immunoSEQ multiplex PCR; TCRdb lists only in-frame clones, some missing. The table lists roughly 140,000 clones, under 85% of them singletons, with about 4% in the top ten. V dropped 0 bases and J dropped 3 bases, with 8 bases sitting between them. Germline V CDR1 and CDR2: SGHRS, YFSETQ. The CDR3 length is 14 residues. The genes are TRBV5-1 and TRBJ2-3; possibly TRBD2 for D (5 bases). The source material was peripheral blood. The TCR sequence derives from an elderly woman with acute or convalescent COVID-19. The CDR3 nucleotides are TGCGCCAGCAGCTTGGCCTCGGGGACAGATACGCAGTATTTT. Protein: CASSLASGTDTQYF.